This is a list of T cell receptor beta chains from one sample in a study of blood T cells in healthy people across ages. MiXCR was run by TCRdb on the 5' RACE reads, yielding one entry per CDR3 protein. The sample carries about 970,000 distinct CDR3 sequences, roughly half recorded once. Sequenced sample: blood. The receptors shown here come from a woman aged 60 to 75 in good health. CDR3s include the opening cysteine and the closing phenylalanine or tryptophan.

V	length	J	CDR3
TRBV4-2	15	TRBJ2-4	CASSRDGDSKNIQYF
TRBV25-1	15	TRBJ2-3	CASERAGERTDTQYF
TRBV30	14	TRBJ2-3	CAHGAATNTDTQYF
TRBV19	15	TRBJ2-7	CASSPDRSAIYEQYF
TRBV6-6	17	TRBJ2-3	CASRRMGGTFYTDTQYF
TRBV27	19	TRBJ2-7	CASSLMASGRAFGTYEQYF
TRBV12-3/TRBV12-4	12	TRBJ2-5	CASRRDPETQYF
TRBV20-1	15	TRBJ1-6	CSARGIGQGNSPLHF
TRBV7-9	13	TRBJ2-7	CASNQLVAYEQYF
TRBV6-5	15	TRBJ2-1	CASRQRQGMINEQFF
TRBV10-3	13	TRBJ2-1	CAINDRAYNEQFF
TRBV5-1	15	.	CASSVTSGQPYEQYF
TRBV25-1	13	TRBJ2-5	CASSPSEIETQYF
TRBV15	13	TRBJ2-1	CATSRDWNNEQFF
TRBV20-1	17	TRBJ2-4	CSAAPMYASFSGNIQYF
TRBV28	15	TRBJ2-7	CASSFTGTPSYEQYF
TRBV7-9	13	TRBJ2-5	CASSLVRDETQYF
TRBV6-5	15	TRBJ2-7	CASRTPGGLIYEQYF
TRBV28	16	TRBJ2-5	CASTPLHGGRIETQYF
TRBV5-6	15	TRBJ1-5	CASSLQDRVGQPQHF
TRBV4-2	12	TRBJ1-2	CASSPPRAGYTF
TRBV27	12	.	CASSEAYNEQYF
TRBV28	12	TRBJ2-7	CASKSTSYEQYF
TRBV28	15	TRBJ2-1	CASSLLIGSGNEQFF
TRBV20-1	14	TRBJ2-1	CSAKLAGHVNEQFF
TRBV20-1	14	TRBJ2-1	CSAAGLAGINEQFF
TRBV4-1	14	TRBJ2-7	CASSRPGVEVEQYF
TRBV13	15	TRBJ2-5	CASSTLAGEQETQYF
TRBV5-6	14	TRBJ2-3	CASSLPPGIETQYF
TRBV7-9	14	TRBJ1-3	CASSLTGSADTIYF
TRBV29-1	14	TRBJ2-5	CSVARGGGQETQYF
TRBV28	13	TRBJ2-7	CASSGPGPYEQYF
TRBV4-1	16	TRBJ2-3	CASSQQSGSPTDTQYF
TRBV20-1	14	TRBJ2-1	CRLLALGPYNEQFF
TRBV5-4	15	TRBJ2-3	CASSTAGVPSREQYF
TRBV14	14	TRBJ2-7	CASSQWASSYEQYF
TRBV20-1	10	.	CSASHETQYF
TRBV25-1	15	TRBJ2-7	CASSEGDLRSYEQYF
TRBV10-3	11	TRBJ2-3	CAISILDTQYF